This T cell receptor beta chain was observed in a study of blood T cell repertoires in COVID-19. V was trimmed by 2 bases and J by 6 bases, leaving 8 bases between them. This CDR3 spans 13 amino acids. Sequenced by immunoSEQ multiplex PCR; TCRdb stores in-frame clones only, minus some. Found here are 200,000 to 250,000 clones, around 80% of them singletons; the top ten hold nearly 20%. This clone has only a few counts. This clonotype originated in a young man with active or convalescent COVID-19. The rearrangement joins TRBV12-3 or TRBV12-4 to TRBJ2-4, with D perhaps TRBD2 (6 bases). Sequencing was done on a sample of peripheral blood. The CDR3 coding sequence is TGTGCCAGCAGTTTATCGGGGGTAAACATTCAGTACTTC. Translating it yields CASSLSGVNIQYF.